The clone carrying this TCR beta chain was recorded a few times. Its antigen remains unidentified. Sequencing ends 3 residues short of the CDR3 end; the germline J gene provides the rest. The V end was cut by 4 bases, the J end by 4 bases, with 18 bases between. The CDR3 runs 16 residues. The germline CDR1 and CDR2 sequences are SGHVS and FQNEAQ. Repertoires were generated with immunoSEQ multiplex PCR, while TCRdb's copy carries only in-frame clones and drops some. This sample has roughly 33,000 clones and no singletons, with 6.1% in the ten largest. Caucasian heritage predominated among both patients and controls. All CVID subjects were on immunoglobulin replacement for at least one year. This record belongs to a study of T cell clonality in common variable immunodeficiency. The study's findings and limits: Compared with controls, CVID subjects had fewer shared TCRbeta clones. Compared with healthy controls, CVID subjects showed increased TCRbeta clonality, mostly in about a third. Common variable immunodeficiency TCR beta sequences reportedly had fewer deletions and N-nucleotide insertions.

The source of this sequence is a human donor with common variable immunodeficiency. This chain connects TRBV7-8 to TRBJ2-3, with TRBD1 as a possible D gene (5 bases). Sample: peripheral blood mononuclear cells. CDR3 loop: CASSSRGAWGADTQYF. CDR3 bases read: TGTGCCAGCAGCTCCCGTGGGGCGTGGGGCGCAGATACG.